This T cell receptor (beta chain) is from a study of shared clonotypes between healthy human individuals. This CDR3 spans 15 amino acids. The junction had 5 bases not matched to a gene; V was cut back by 6 bases and J by 1 base. CDR1 and CDR2 from the germline V gene are WNHNN and SYGVQD (reference sequence). Data came from immunoSEQ multiplex PCR; TCRdb stores just in-frame clones and leaves some out. Here the sample spans over a million clones, 95% to 99% being singletons. J is TRBJ2-1 and V is TRBV10-1; 8 bases match TRBD2. Sequencing was carried out using naive CD4+ T cells sorted from blood. The subset denotes: CD45RA+ positively selected. This TCR came from a young man in good health. The CDR3 DNA sequence: TGCGCCAGCAGCAAGCGGGAGCGTTCCTACAATGAGCAGTTCTTC. Its translation: CASSKRERSYNEQFF.